This TCR beta chain was captured in a study of blood T cell repertoires in COVID-19. Overall study context: Acute and convalescent COVID-19 samples came from the United States, Italy and Spain. PBMCs, B-cell-depleted T cells, or T cells provided the cDNA or gDNA that made up the material.

In the original analysis: How many nucleated cells were present was estimated from reference gene primer amplification. Assay: immunoSEQ multiplex PCR; the TCRdb copy retains only in-frame clones and omits some. That table supplies the V and J calls and clone size; D and trimming were determined from the DNA. The data show approximately 76,000 clones, with about 83% seen just once and around 36% held by the top ten. V lost 4 bases and J 1 base, leaving 7 bases between the germline ends. The length of the CDR3 is 13 residues. Germline V lookup: CDR1 SGHNT, CDR2 YYREEE (reference sequence). V is TRBV5-4 and J is TRBJ2-3; weak D call: TRBD2 (5 bases). The sequence was collected from an elderly man with active or convalescent COVID-19. Sequenced input: peripheral blood. The CDR3 region has the DNA TGTGCCAGCAGCACCGGGGGCACAGATACGCAGTATTTT. Translation gives CASSTGGTDTQYF. The full variable domain, with the rest looked up from reference TRBV5-4 and TRBJ2-3, is ETGVTQSPTHLIKTRGQQVTLRCSSQSGHNTVSWYQQALGQGPQFIFQYYREEENGRGNFPPRFSGLQFPNYSSELNVNALELDDSALYLCASSTGGTDTQYFGPGTRLTVL.